The T cell receptor beta chain under discussion was sequenced for a study of cytomegalovirus exposure and HLA in healthy donors. General observations from the study: The sole available immune exposure information was CMV serostatus.

Of note for this clone: Its antigen is still unknown.

Primers: 60 Vbeta forward and 13 Jbeta reverse. Here immunoSEQ multiplex PCR was the method, and the copy in TCRdb shows in-frame clones only, minus some. The sample records around 160,000 clones, around 79% being singletons. The source is a man aged 35-49 years in good health and CMV-seropositive. Sequenced: PBMCs.

The CDR3 region has the DNA TGTGCCTGGAGTGTACCAGCGGGAGGTAGCAATGAGCAGTTCTTC. As protein: CAWSVPAGGSNEQFF. This chain joins TRBV30 and TRBJ2-1; 9 nucleotides align to TRBD2. Germline V gene sequence: CDR1 GTSNPN, CDR2 SVGIG (reference sequence). The CDR3 length is 15 residues. V lost 0 bases and J lost 6; bases outside the gene matches: 6.